The TCR beta chain described here comes from a study of blood T cell repertoires in COVID-19. Study-wide context: Some COVID-19 samples were acute and others convalescent; all came from the United States, Italy and Spain.

V lost 5 bases and J lost 2, with 10 bases in between. CDR3 length: 15 residues. Germline lookup yields CDR1 SGHTA and CDR2 FQGTGA. Per the original data handling: Estimated nucleated cell counts came from reference gene primer amplification. The repertoire was sequenced with immunoSEQ multiplex PCR; TCRdb's copy has only in-frame clones and lacks some. V, J and clone size are those of that table, while D and trimming were read from the DNA. The sample has tens of thousands of clones, around 90% seen once. This chain joins TRBV7-3 and TRBJ2-6; TRBD1 might be the D (6 bases). The origin of this receptor is a man between 60 and 75 years old with acute or convalescent COVID-19. Input material: peripheral blood. The CDR3 nucleotides are TGTGCCAGCAGCCCCTACAGGGCTGGGGCCAACGTCCTGACTTTC. Residues: CASSPYRAGANVLTF.